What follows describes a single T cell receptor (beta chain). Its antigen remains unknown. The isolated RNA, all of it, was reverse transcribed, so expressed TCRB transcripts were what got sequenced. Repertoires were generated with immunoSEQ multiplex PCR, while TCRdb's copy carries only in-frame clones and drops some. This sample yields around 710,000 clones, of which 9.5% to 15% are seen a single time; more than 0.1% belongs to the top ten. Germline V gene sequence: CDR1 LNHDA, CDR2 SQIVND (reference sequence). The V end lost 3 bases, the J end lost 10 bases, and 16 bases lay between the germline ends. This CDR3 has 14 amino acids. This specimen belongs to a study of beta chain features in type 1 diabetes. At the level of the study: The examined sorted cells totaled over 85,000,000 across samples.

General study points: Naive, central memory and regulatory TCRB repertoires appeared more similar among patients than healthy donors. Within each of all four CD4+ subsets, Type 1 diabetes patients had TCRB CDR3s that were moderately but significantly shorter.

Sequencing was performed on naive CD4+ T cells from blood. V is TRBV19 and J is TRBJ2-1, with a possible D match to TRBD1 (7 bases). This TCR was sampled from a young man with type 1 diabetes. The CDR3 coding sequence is TGTGCCAGTAGTATTGGGTCAGGGGGAGGAGAGCAGTTCTTC. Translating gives CASSIGSGGGEQFF.